These 22 T cell receptor beta chains were sequenced from one sample in a study of control samples from healthy donors and cancer patients. The table came from immunoSEQ multiplex PCR; TCRdb's copy has only in-frame clones and leaves some out. Of roughly 100,000 clones in the sample, roughly nine tenths are singletons; the top ten hold 2.5%. The sequenced material came from blood. The receptors were gathered from a woman between 18 and 29 years old in good health.

This chain uses TRBV27 with TRBJ2-1; D is unclear. Looked up from germline, CDR1 is MNHEY and CDR2 is SMNVEV (reference sequence). Trimming removed 4 bases from V and 5 bases from J, with 12 bases in between. This CDR3 comprises 14 residues. CDR3 sequence: CASSYLFPDNEQFF. The CDR3 region has the DNA TGTGCCAGCAGTTACCTATTTCCTGACAATGAGCAGTTCTTC.

The chain carries TRBV7-9 and TRBJ1-2, with 9 bases lining up with TRBD1. J gave up 4 bases and V 6 bases, and 9 bases lay outside the gene matches. The V gene's germline CDR1 is SEHNR and CDR2 FQNEAQ (reference sequence). The CDR3 runs to 15 residues. CDR3 sequence reads: CASSSTGGMVYGYTF. The CDR3 DNA reads as TGTGCCAGCAGTTCGACAGGGGGAATGGTCTATGGCTACACCTTC.

The CDR3 bases are TGTGCCAGCAGCGTAGAGGCGGCGTCAGGGAAAATAGATTCACCCCTCCACTTT. Amino acids: CASSVEAASGKIDSPLHF. The rearrangement uses TRBV9 and TRBJ1-6, with D tentatively TRBD1 (5 bases). Germline V gene lookup returns CDR1 SGDLS and CDR2 YYNGEE. V was clipped by 0 bases and J by 8 bases, with 21 bases between them. This CDR3 has 18 residues.

The chain has TRBV25-1 and TRBJ2-1, with 13 bases aligning to TRBD2. The CDR3 sequence is 17 residues long. V dropped 4 bases and J dropped 4; count of bases not matched to a gene: 7. The germline CDR1 and CDR2 sequences are MGHDK and SYGVNS. The CDR3 here is CASSGHLGLAGYNEQFF. The CDR3 coding sequence is TGTGCCAGCAGTGGACACCTGGGACTAGCGGGATACAATGAGCAGTTCTTC. The full variable domain, rest sourced from reference TRBV25-1 and TRBJ2-1, is EADIYQTPRYLVIGTGKKITLECSQTMGHDKMYWYQQDPGMELHLIHYSYGVNSTEKGDLSSESTVSRIRTEHFPLTLESARPSHTSQYLCASSGHLGLAGYNEQFFGPGTRLTVL.

This chain links TRBV18 with TRBJ2-7; D not resolved. The CDR3 covers 12 residues. Between the trimmed V and J ends, which lost 5 bases and 2 bases, there was a span of 7 bases. Germline-derived CDR1 and CDR2 are KGHSH and LQKENI. DNA for the CDR3: TGTGCCAGCTCATCGGACGCCTACGAGCAGTACTTC. Its translation: CASSSDAYEQYF. Full variable domain (remainder filled in from reference TRBV18 and TRBJ2-7): NAGVMQNPRHLVRRRGQEARLRCSPMKGHSHVYWYRQLPEEGLKFMVYLQKENIIDESGMPKERFSAEFPKEGPSILRIQQVVRGDSAAYFCASSSDAYEQYFGPGTRLTVT.

This chain joins TRBV10-3 and TRBJ2-6; tentatively, D is TRBD1 (5 bases). The germline CDR1 and CDR2 sequences are ENHRY and SYGVKD. The CDR3 totals 13 residues. The V end was cut by 10 bases, the J end by 0 bases, with 7 bases between. DNA for the CDR3: TGTGCCAGCGACAGCTCTGGGGCCAACGTCCTGACTTTC. Translated, it gives CASDSSGANVLTF.

The rearrangement uses TRBV18 and TRBJ1-2, with 7 bases fitting TRBD1. The CDR3 runs to 15 residues. Unmatched junction bases numbered 7, after V lost 1 base and J lost 5 bases. Germline V gene lookup returns CDR1 KGHSH and CDR2 LQKENI. CDR3 sequence (DNA): TGTGCCAGCTCACCACAGGGGGCGCAATATTATGGCTACACCTTC. It yields the protein CASSPQGAQYYGYTF.

This chain links TRBV14 with TRBJ2-1; D gene ambiguous. The germline V gene encodes CDR1 SGHDN and CDR2 FVKESK. CDR3 length: 15 residues. V gave up 0 bases and J gave up 6 bases, with 12 bases separating them. CDR3 region: CASSQEVLGANEQFF. In DNA form, the CDR3 reads TGTGCCAGCAGCCAAGAGGTGCTTGGAGCCAATGAGCAGTTCTTC. The full variable domain, with the rest looked up from reference TRBV14 and TRBJ2-1, is EAGVTQFPSHSVIEKGQTVTLRCDPISGHDNLYWYRRVMGKEIKFLLHFVKESKQDESGMPNNRFLAERTGGTYSTLKVQPAELEDSGVYFCASSQEVLGANEQFFGPGTRLTVL.

The chain recombines TRBV6-6 with TRBJ1-1, with no clear D. Deletions cut 0 bases from V and 10 bases from J, with 9 bases between. CDR1 MNHNY and CDR2 SVGAGI come from the germline V gene (reference sequence). CDR3 length: 12 amino acids. CDR3 sequence reads: CASSYSSIPAFF. DNA of the CDR3: TGTGCCAGCAGTTACTCCTCGATTCCAGCTTTCTTT.

In its sample, this clone was seen once. This chain connects TRBV7-9 to TRBJ2-3, with D unclear. CDR3 length: 12 amino acids. Trimming cost V 8 bases and J 2 bases, with 8 bases left between them. The germline V gene has CDR1 SEHNR and CDR2 FQNEAQ (reference sequence). This chain's CDR3 is CASLPDTDTQYF. The CDR3 bases are TGTGCCAGCCTACCGGACACAGATACGCAGTATTTT. Full variable domain (rest looked up from reference TRBV7-9 and TRBJ2-3): DTGVSQNPRHKITKRGQNVTFRCDPISEHNRLYWYRQTLGQGPEFLTYFQNEAQLEKSRLLSDRFSAERPKGSFSTLEIQRTEQGDSAMYLCASLPDTDTQYFGPGTRLTVL.

The chain employs TRBV2 and TRBJ2-7; 9 bases agree with TRBD1. V lost 6 bases and J lost 3; bases outside the gene matches: 3. From germline, CDR1 is SNHLY and CDR2 FYNNEI. The length of the CDR3 is 13 residues. DNA of the CDR3: TGTGCCAGCAGGGGACAGGGTCACTACGAGCAGTACTTC. This gives the protein CASRGQGHYEQYF.

The chain employs TRBV19 and TRBJ2-2; D is ambiguous. V was trimmed by 5 bases and J by 2 bases, leaving 3 bases between them. This CDR3 has 12 residues. Germline loops: CDR1 LNHDA, CDR2 SQIVND (reference sequence). The CDR3 bases are TGTGCCAGTAGTTTAAACACCGGGGAGCTGTTTTTT. Translated: CASSLNTGELFF. Full variable domain (outside the CDR3, taken from reference TRBV19 and TRBJ2-2): DGGITQSPKYLFRKEGQNVTLSCEQNLNHDAMYWYRQDPGQGLRLIYYSQIVNDFQKGDIAEGYSVSREKKESFPLTVTSAQKNPTAFYLCASSLNTGELFFGEGSRLTVL.

The gene calls are TRBV18 and TRBJ1-1; D remains ambiguous. The CDR3 sequence is 13 residues long. V lost 3 bases to trimming and J lost 5 bases, with 10 bases between them. CDR1 is KGHSH and CDR2 is LQKENI in the germline V gene. The CDR3 loop reads CASSPQVGTEAFF. DNA for the CDR3: TGTGCCAGCTCACCCCAGGTGGGGACTGAAGCTTTCTTT.

CDR3 protein: CASSLGGRFTDEQYF. CDR3 DNA: TGTGCCAGCAGCTTAGGGGGCCGATTTACGGACGAGCAGTACTTC. V gene TRBV11-3 combines with J gene TRBJ2-7, with a weak D call TRBD1 (5 bases). Trimming pared 1 base from V and 5 bases from J, leaving 15 bases between. The CDR3 covers 15 residues. Germline lookup yields CDR1 SGHNT and CDR2 YENEEA.

The chain joins TRBV27 to TRBJ1-2; 12 bases are shared with TRBD1. This CDR3 contains 15 residues. The germline V gene encodes CDR1 MNHEY and CDR2 SMNVEV (reference sequence). V dropped 4 bases and J dropped 5; count of bases not matched to a gene: 5. In nucleotides, the CDR3 is TGTGCCAGCAGTTCGGGACAGGGGGCGGGTTATGGCTACACCTTC. Amino acid sequence: CASSSGQGAGYGYTF.

The genes are TRBV19 and TRBJ2-3; TRBD1 matches 11 bases. Trimming at V came to 10 bases and at J to 0 bases, leaving 9 bases not matched to a gene. The germline V gene encodes CDR1 LNHDA and CDR2 SQIVND (reference sequence). This CDR3 spans 16 amino acids. The CDR3 here is CAKFRDRGTSTDTQYF. The CDR3, as DNA: TGTGCCAAATTCAGGGACAGGGGGACGAGCACAGATACGCAGTATTTT.

The chain uses TRBV14 and TRBJ2-2; 8 positions agree with TRBD1. V dropped 4 bases and J dropped 7; count of bases not matched to a gene: 11. Germline CDR1 SGHDN, CDR2 FVKESK. This CDR3 comprises 16 residues. CDR3 in DNA: TGTGCCAGCAGCCGATTTATCAGGGGGCGAGGCGGGGAGCTGTTTTTT. Its protein product is CASSRFIRGRGGELFF.

The gene calls are TRBV10-1 and TRBJ2-2; no reliable D call. There are 16 residues in the CDR3. V gave up 2 bases and J gave up 2 bases, with 12 bases separating them. Germline CDR1 and CDR2: WNHNN and SYGVQD (reference sequence). CDR3 nucleotide sequence: TGCGCCAGCAGTGAGGCCCAGCCAGGCAACACCGGGGAGCTGTTTTTT. It translates to CASSEAQPGNTGELFF.

This clone was recorded a few times. J is TRBJ2-7 and V is TRBV23-1; D remains unclear. TRBV23-1 is designated an ORF whose function remains uncertain. Trimming left V 0 bases short and J 0 bases short, with 12 bases between. This CDR3 comprises 16 residues. CDR3 sequence: CASSQSAIGSSYEQYF. DNA for the CDR3: TGCGCCAGCAGTCAATCAGCGATAGGAAGCTCCTACGAGCAGTACTTC.

The chain couples TRBV9 to TRBJ2-3; 9 nucleotides line up with TRBD2. The V gene end was trimmed by 4 bases and the J gene end by 0 bases; junction bases not matched to a gene: 9. Germline CDR1 is SGDLS and CDR2 is YYNGEE. The CDR3 is made up of 17 amino acids. The CDR3 protein is CASSTLGGGVSTDTQYF. The CDR3 coding sequence is TGTGCCAGCAGCACCCTGGGCGGGGGGGTTAGCACAGATACGCAGTATTTT.

In nucleotides, the CDR3 is TGTGCCAGCAGCTCAGGACAATCAGACGAGCAGTACTTC. Its translation: CASSSGQSDEQYF. The rearrangement uses TRBV7-9 and TRBJ2-7; D is possibly TRBD1 (5 bases). The germline CDR1 and CDR2 sequences are SEHNR and FQNEAQ (reference sequence). V gave up 4 bases and J gave up 5 bases, with 12 bases separating them. This CDR3 contains 13 residues.

This clone was seen a few times. V usage is TRBV21-1 and J usage is TRBJ2-7; the table's D call of TRBD1 was not tested on the DNA. TRBV21-1 is a pseudogene segment. The CDR3 is 10 amino acids. Here the CDR3 reads CANRTLGQYF. DNA of the CDR3: TGTGCCAACAGGACACTTGGGCAGTACTTC.